The following is a TCR beta chain sequence with its context. Its antigen is undetermined. CDR1 and CDR2 (germline): LGHDT, YNNKEL (reference sequence). V dropped 4 bases and J dropped 0; count of bases not matched to a gene: 17. The CDR3 sequence is 19 residues long. The sample originates from a study of identical twins. Findings and limits, study-wide: Models underestimated how often monozygotic twins shared out-of-frame TCR alpha. Out-of-frame alpha sequences common to twins were enriched for low generation probability.

TCRdb recomputed calls from the 5' RACE reads with MiXCR, one row per CDR3 protein. The data contain about 1.7 million distinct CDR3 sequences, about 31% of them singletons. The sequenced sample consisted of cord blood. V gene TRBV3-1 combines with J gene TRBJ2-5; 7 nucleotides agree with TRBD2. The TCR comes from a newborn girl in good health. The chain's CDR3 is CASSRNQVSLAADQETQYF. The CDR3 DNA reads TGTGCCAGCAGCCGGAATCAAGTCTCCCTAGCGGCCGACCAAGAGACCCAGTACTTC.